This T cell receptor beta chain was obtained from a study of blood T cell repertoires in COVID-19. This table comes from immunoSEQ multiplex PCR, and its TCRdb copy is limited to in-frame clones, with some not included. The sample has some 400,000 clones, more than 85% seen once. Participants were aged about 18 to 89 years from roughly 25 US areas. The CDR3 is 14 residues long. The V end was cut by 7 bases, the J end by 1 base, with 11 bases between. Germline V CDR1 and CDR2: LNHDA, SQIVND (reference sequence). V usage is TRBV19 and J usage is TRBJ1-5; a possible D gene is TRBD1 (5 bases). Sequences were obtained from PBMCs or T cells enriched from blood (not recorded which). The sequence was collected from a woman aged 35 to 49 who had been exposed to COVID-19. The CDR3 DNA is TGTGCCAGTATTGGGGGGGTAAGCAATCAGCCCCAGCATTTT. It is translated as CASIGGVSNQPQHF.